The subject of this entry is one TCR beta chain. Antigen specificity is unknown. The germline V gene has CDR1 MNHEY and CDR2 SVGAGI. V shed 5 bases and J shed 2 bases, with 10 bases lying between them. The CDR3 totals 14 residues. DNA loading was fixed at 300 to 350 ng for all bulk PBMC samples. TCRdb's table, derived via immunoSEQ multiplex PCR, lists solely in-frame clones and lacks some. The profile shows approximately 29,000 clones, approximately 88% of them singletons. This sample stems from a study of blood T cell dynamics during melanoma immunotherapy. Regarding the study as a whole: Whether repertoire-driving clones were melanoma-specific could not be determined.

The time point is: week 3, after first cycle of checkpoint inhibitor. Apart from a couple of fast progressors, RECIST 1.1 response was judged 12 weeks post-infusion. This specimen consisted of blood, obtained from a patient treated with checkpoint blockade. This TCR came from a human donor with melanoma. The J gene is TRBJ1-5, the V gene TRBV6-5; D gene ambiguous. As DNA, the CDR3 is TGTGCCAGCAGTCCCGACCGGGGCAATCAGCCCCAGCATTTT. Protein sequence: CASSPDRGNQPQHF.